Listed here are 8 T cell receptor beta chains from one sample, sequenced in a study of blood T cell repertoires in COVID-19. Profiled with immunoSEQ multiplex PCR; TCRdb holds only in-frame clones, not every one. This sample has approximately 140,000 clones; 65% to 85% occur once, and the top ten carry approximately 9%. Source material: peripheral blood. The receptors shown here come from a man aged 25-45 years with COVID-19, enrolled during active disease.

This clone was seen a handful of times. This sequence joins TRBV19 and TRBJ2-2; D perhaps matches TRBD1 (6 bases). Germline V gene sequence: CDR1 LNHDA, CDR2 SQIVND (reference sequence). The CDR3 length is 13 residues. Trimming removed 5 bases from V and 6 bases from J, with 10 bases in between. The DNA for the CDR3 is TGTGCCAGTAGTCCACAGGGACCCGGGGAGCTGTTTTTT. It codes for CASSPQGPGELFF.

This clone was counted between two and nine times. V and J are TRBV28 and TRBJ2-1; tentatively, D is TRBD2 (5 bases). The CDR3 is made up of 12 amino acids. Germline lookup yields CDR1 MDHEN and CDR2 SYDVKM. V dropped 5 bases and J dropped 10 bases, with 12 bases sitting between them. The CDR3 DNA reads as TGTGCCAGCAGTCCCGGACTGGAAGAGCAGTTCTTC. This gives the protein CASSPGLEEQFF. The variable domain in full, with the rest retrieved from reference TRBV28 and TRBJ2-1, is DVKVTQSSRYLVKRTGEKVFLECVQDMDHENMFWYRQDPGLGLRLIYFSYDVKMKEKGDIPEGYSVSREKKERFSLILESASTNQTSMYLCASSPGLEEQFFGPGTRLTVL.

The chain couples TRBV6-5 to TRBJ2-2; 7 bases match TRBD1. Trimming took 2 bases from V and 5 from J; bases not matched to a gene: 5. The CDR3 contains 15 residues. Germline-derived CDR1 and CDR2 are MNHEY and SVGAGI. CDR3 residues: CASSYEGARTGELFF. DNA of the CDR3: TGTGCCAGCAGTTACGAGGGGGCAAGGACCGGGGAGCTGTTTTTT.

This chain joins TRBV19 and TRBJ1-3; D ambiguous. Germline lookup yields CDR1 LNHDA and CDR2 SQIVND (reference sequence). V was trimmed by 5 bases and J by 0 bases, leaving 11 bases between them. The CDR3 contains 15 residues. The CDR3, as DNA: TGTGCCAGTAGTCCGACACGAAACTCTGGAAACACCATATATTTT. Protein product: CASSPTRNSGNTIYF.

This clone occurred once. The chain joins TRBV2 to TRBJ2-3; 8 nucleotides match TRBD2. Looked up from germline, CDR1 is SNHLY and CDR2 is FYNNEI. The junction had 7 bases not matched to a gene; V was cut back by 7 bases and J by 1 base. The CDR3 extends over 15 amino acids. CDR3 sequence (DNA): TGTGCCAGCACCGGGGGGGTGGGAGGCACAGATACGCAGTATTTT. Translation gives CASTGGVGGTDTQYF.

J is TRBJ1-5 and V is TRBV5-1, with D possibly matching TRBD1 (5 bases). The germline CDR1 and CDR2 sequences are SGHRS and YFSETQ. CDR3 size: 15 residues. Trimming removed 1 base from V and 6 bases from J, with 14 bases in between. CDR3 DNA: TGCGCCAGCAGCTTGATGGGGGGAACGAGTCAGCCCCAGCATTTT. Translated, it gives CASSLMGGTSQPQHF.

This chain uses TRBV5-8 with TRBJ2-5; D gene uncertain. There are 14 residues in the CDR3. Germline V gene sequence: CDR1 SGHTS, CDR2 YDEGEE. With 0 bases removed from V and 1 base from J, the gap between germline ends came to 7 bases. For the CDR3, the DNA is TGTGCCAGCAGCTTGGATTACAGCCAAGAGACCCAGTACTTC. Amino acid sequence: CASSLDYSQETQYF.

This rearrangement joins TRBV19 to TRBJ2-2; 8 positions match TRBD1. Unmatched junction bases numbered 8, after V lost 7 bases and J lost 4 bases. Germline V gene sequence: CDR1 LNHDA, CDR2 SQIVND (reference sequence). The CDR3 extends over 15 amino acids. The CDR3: CASKYRGAGTGELFF. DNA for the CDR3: TGTGCCAGTAAATACAGGGGGGCGGGCACCGGGGAGCTGTTTTTT.